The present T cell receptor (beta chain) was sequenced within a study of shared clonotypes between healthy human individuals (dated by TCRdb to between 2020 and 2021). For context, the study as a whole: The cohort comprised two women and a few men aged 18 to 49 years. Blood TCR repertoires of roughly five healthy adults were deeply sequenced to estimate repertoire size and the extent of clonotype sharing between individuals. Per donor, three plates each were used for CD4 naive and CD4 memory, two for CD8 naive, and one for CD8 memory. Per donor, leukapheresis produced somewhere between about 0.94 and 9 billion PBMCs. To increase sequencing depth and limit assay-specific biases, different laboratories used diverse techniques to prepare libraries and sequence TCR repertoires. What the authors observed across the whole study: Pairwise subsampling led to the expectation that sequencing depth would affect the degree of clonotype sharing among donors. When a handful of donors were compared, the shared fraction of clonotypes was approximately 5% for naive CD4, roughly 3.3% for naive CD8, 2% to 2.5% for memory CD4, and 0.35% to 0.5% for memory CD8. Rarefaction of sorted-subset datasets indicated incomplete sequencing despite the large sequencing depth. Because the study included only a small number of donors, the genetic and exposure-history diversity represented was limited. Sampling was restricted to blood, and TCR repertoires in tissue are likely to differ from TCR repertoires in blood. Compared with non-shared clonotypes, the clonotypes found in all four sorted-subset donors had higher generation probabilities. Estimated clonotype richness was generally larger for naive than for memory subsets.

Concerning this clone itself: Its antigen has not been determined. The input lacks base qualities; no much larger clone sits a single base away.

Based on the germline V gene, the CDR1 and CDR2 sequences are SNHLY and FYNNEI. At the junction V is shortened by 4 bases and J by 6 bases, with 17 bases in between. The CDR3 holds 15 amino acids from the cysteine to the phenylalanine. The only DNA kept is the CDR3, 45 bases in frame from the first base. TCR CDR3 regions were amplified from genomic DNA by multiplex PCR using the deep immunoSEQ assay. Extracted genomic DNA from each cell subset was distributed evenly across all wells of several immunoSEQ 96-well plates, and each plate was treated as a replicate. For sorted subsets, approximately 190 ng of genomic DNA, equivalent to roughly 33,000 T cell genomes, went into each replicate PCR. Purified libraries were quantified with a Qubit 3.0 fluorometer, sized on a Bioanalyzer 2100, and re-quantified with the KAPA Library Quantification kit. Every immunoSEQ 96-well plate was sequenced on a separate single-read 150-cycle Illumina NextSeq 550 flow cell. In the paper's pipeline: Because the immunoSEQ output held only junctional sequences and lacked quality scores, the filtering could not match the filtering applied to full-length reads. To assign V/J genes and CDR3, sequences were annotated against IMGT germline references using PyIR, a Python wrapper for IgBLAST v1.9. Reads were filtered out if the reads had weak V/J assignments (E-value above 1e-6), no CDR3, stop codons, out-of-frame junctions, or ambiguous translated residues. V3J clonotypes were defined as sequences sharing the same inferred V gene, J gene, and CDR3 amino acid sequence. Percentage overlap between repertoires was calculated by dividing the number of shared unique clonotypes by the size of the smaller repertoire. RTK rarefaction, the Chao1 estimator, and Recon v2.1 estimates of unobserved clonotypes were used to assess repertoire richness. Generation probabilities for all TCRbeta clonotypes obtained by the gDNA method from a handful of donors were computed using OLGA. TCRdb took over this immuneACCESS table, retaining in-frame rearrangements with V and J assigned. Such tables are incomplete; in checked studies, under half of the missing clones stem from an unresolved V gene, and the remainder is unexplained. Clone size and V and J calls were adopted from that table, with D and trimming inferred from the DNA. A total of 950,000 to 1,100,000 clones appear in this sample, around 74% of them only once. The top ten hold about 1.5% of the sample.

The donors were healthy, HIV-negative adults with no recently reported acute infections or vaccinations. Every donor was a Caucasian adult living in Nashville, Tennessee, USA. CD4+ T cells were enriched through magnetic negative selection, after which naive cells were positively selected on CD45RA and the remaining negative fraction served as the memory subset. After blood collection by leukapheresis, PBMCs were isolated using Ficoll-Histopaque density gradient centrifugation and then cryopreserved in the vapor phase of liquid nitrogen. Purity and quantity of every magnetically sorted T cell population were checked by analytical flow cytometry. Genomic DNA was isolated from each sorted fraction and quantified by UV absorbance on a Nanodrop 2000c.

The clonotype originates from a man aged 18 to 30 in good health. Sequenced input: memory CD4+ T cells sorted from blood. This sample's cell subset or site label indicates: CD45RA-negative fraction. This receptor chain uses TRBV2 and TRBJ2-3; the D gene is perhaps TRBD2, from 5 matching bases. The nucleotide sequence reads TGTGCCAGCAGTGCCGACGGGATTTATGTTGATACGCAGTATTTT. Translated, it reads CASSADGIYVDTQYF.